This record concerns one TCR beta chain sequence. Its antigen remains unidentified. Just one base apart from a much larger clone, this may be a read error. The data are from a study of T cells in Graves' hyperthyroidism and ophthalmopathy. Study-wide results and limits: In the blood, most expanded thyroid clonotypes above 0.001 appeared as well.

Amplification yielded TCR beta CDR3 regions, with RNA transcripts as the source. Using the HTBI primer set, a first-round RT-PCR was run on the TCR CDR3. TCRdb reanalysed the multiplex PCR reads using MiXCR and keeps one entry per CDR3 protein. Here the sample spans fewer than 750,000 distinct CDR3 sequences, around 45% being singletons. CDR1 and CDR2 (germline): MNHEY, SVGAGI. The CDR3 has 15 amino acids. The TCR was taken from a woman aged 18 to 35 with Graves' hyperthyroidism. The chain recombines TRBV6-5 with TRBJ2-5, with D perhaps TRBD1 (6 bases). Sequences were obtained from peripheral blood or thyroid tissue (not recorded which). CDR3 sequence reads: CASGYETGGLETQYF. DNA for the CDR3: TGTGCCAGCGGTTACGAGACAGGAGGCTTGGAGACCCAGTACTTC.